These 25 T cell receptor beta chains came from one sample sequenced in a study of T cells in Graves' hyperthyroidism and ophthalmopathy. Using RNA transcripts as the source, TCR beta CDR3 regions were amplified. When the TCR CDR3 underwent first-round RT-PCR, the HTBI primer set was used. TCRdb reanalysed the multiplex PCR reads using MiXCR and keeps one entry per CDR3 protein. Here the sample spans 100,000 to 140,000 distinct CDR3 sequences, about 16% being singletons. Source material: blood. These receptors originate from a woman aged 45-59 years with Graves' hyperthyroidism.

This clonotype was counted many times. An end of the junction does not agree with germline; a read error may underlie this. The chain is built from TRBV28 and TRBJ2-1; 9 bases fit TRBD2. The CDR3 has 14 amino acids. Per germline, CDR1 MDHEN and CDR2 SYDVKM. The CDR3 loop is CASCLAGAYNEQFF. For the CDR3, the DNA is TGTGCCAGCTGTTTAGCGGGGGCCTACAATGAGCAGTTCTTC.

This clonotype came up many times. This chain joins TRBV3-1 and TRBJ2-2; perhaps TRBD2 as D (6 bases). The CDR3 loop spans 14 amino acids. Trimming stripped 7 bases from V and 0 bases from J, with 9 bases between. Germline CDR1 and CDR2: LGHDT and YNNKEL (reference sequence). The CDR3 nucleotides read TGTGCCAGCAACTTAGCGGCGAACACCGGGGAGCTGTTTTTT. It codes for CASNLAANTGELFF.

At least ten counts were recorded for this clonotype. V usage is TRBV6-1 and J usage is TRBJ2-1; tentative D call: TRBD2 (6 bases). V lost 4 bases, J lost 2 bases, and 12 bases lay in between. Germline values: CDR1 MNHNS, CDR2 SASEGT. The CDR3 totals 15 residues. CDR3 bases: TGTGCCAGCAGTGTGACTAGAGTCCCCTACAATGAGCAGTTCTTC. Translated, it gives CASSVTRVPYNEQFF.

The table lists this clonotype with many counts. The V call is TRBV28, the J call TRBJ2-1, with D unclear. CDR1 is MDHEN, CDR2 SYDVKM, per germline. Trimming took off 2 bases at V and 5 bases at J, with 13 bases between the two ends. The CDR3 spans 15 residues. The CDR3 region has the DNA TGTGCCAGCAGTTTAGCGCCCCTGGCAGACAATGAGCAGTTCTTC. Protein product: CASSLAPLADNEQFF.

This sequence joins TRBV20-1 and TRBJ2-7, with D perhaps TRBD2 (6 bases). V lost 5 bases and J lost 3, with 14 bases in between. Germline lookup yields CDR1 DFQATT and CDR2 SNEGSKA (reference sequence). There are 13 residues in the CDR3. CDR3 DNA: TGCAGTGCTCCTAGCGATGGGGGCTACGAGCAGTACTTC. It translates to CSAPSDGGYEQYF.

This clonotype was seen ten or more times. J is TRBJ2-1 and V is TRBV5-1; TRBD1 agrees at 8 bases. Germline V lookup: CDR1 SGHRS, CDR2 YFSETQ. There are 18 residues in the CDR3. V was clipped by 0 bases and J by 5 bases; unmatched bases: 13. As DNA, the CDR3 is TGCGCCAGCAGCTTGGCCGGGAGCAGGGGGCTATCGGACAATGAGCAGTTCTTC. Translated: CASSLAGSRGLSDNEQFF.

At least ten counts were recorded for this clonotype. This sequence joins TRBV13 and TRBJ1-1; no reliable D call. The CDR3 runs to 15 residues. The germline gives CDR1 PRHDT, CDR2 FYEKMQ (reference sequence). The germline V and J ends were trimmed by 1 base and 1 base, with 10 bases remaining between them. The DNA for the CDR3 is TGTGCCAGCAGCTTAGAGTCGGCAGGGAACACTGAAGCTTTCTTT. Translated: CASSLESAGNTEAFF. The full variable domain, completed using reference TRBV13 and TRBJ1-1, is AAGVIQSPRHLIKEKRETATLKCYPIPRHDTVYWYQQGPGQDPQFLISFYEKMQSDKGSIPDRFSAQQFSDYHSELNMSSLELGDSALYFCASSLESAGNTEAFFGQGTRLTVV.

This clonotype came up many times. The chain has TRBV6-1 and TRBJ2-1, with 7 bases identical to TRBD1. V was clipped by 8 bases and J by 2 bases; unmatched bases: 9. Germline V CDR1 and CDR2: MNHNS, SASEGT. The CDR3 loop spans 15 amino acids. The CDR3 sequence is CASAIGDSTYNEQFF. The CDR3 DNA reads TGTGCCAGCGCCATAGGGGACAGCACCTACAATGAGCAGTTCTTC.

This chain connects TRBV7-3 to TRBJ2-2; no definite D call. V lost 6 bases, J lost 0 bases, and 8 bases lay in between. The CDR3 length is 14 residues. Germline CDR1 reads SGHTA; CDR2 reads FQGTGA. CDR3 in amino acids: CASSRRPNTGELFF. The CDR3 DNA is TGTGCCAGCAGTCGAAGACCGAACACCGGGGAGCTGTTTTTT.

This clonotype was counted ten times or more. The chain carries TRBV6-1 and TRBJ2-2, with TRBD1 matching 11 bases. The germline CDR1 and CDR2 sequences are MNHNS and SASEGT. The CDR3 extends over 17 amino acids. With V trimmed by 6 bases and J by 1 base, 7 bases remained unmatched. The CDR3 region has the DNA TGTGCCAGCAGAGGACAGGGGGCGAAGGGGAACACCGGGGAGCTGTTTTTT. Its translation: CASRGQGAKGNTGELFF.

This clonotype showed up many times. The chain joins TRBV24-1 to TRBJ2-3; D is perhaps TRBD2 (6 bases). Trimming removed 5 bases at V and 5 bases at J, with 16 bases between. Germline-derived CDR1 and CDR2 are KGHDR and SFDVKD. CDR3 length equals 15 residues. In DNA form, the CDR3 reads TGTGCCACCAGTGGAGATTCAGGAGGGATAGATACGCAGTATTTT. Protein sequence: CATSGDSGGIDTQYF.

This clonotype was detected many times. The chain links TRBV2 to TRBJ1-6; 8 positions agree with TRBD1. Trimming cost V 6 bases and J 10 bases; bases outside gene matches: 11. From germline, CDR1 is SNHLY and CDR2 FYNNEI. The CDR3 length is 15 residues. CDR3 nucleotides: TGTGCCAGCAGGGAAAACCAGGGGGCTGGATCACCCCTCCACTTT. Encoded protein: CASRENQGAGSPLHF.

This clonotype was seen only a few times. The CDR3 region is CSAIQSGDSNQPQHF. CDR3 coding DNA: TGCAGTGCGATCCAATCAGGGGATAGCAATCAGCCCCAGCATTTT. V usage is TRBV20-1 and J usage is TRBJ1-5; D perhaps matches TRBD1 (6 bases). Germline values: CDR1 DFQATT, CDR2 SNEGSKA (reference sequence). The CDR3 runs to 15 residues. The V end was cut by 6 bases, the J end by 0 bases, with 15 bases between.

This chain uses TRBV11-2 with TRBJ2-2, with 10 bases fitting TRBD2. There are 15 residues in the CDR3. CDR1 and CDR2 (germline): SGHAT, FQNNGV. The J segment lost 6 bases and the V segment lost 3 bases, leaving 4 bases of the junction unmatched. CDR3 region: CASSFRLAGAGELFF. CDR3 nucleotide sequence: TGTGCCAGCAGCTTTAGGCTAGCGGGGGCCGGGGAGCTGTTTTTT.

This clonotype was observed at least ten times. This sequence joins TRBV28 and TRBJ1-2, with 7 bases lining up with TRBD1. CDR1 MDHEN and CDR2 SYDVKM come from the germline V gene. The J segment lost 7 bases and the V segment lost 8 bases, leaving 16 bases of the junction unmatched. This CDR3 region has 15 residues. The CDR3 DNA is TGTGCCAGCCTCCACGGACAGGCCCAGCGAGGTGGCTACACCTTC. The encoded protein is CASLHGQAQRGGYTF.

This clonotype has ten or more counts. The chain joins TRBV7-3 to TRBJ1-1; 7 bases align to TRBD1. Germline V gives CDR1 SGHTA, CDR2 FQGTGA. The CDR3 extends over 16 amino acids. With V trimmed by 2 bases and J by 2 bases, 8 bases remained unmatched. This CDR3 is CASSLAPQGKNTEAFF. DNA for the CDR3: TGTGCCAGCAGCTTAGCCCCACAGGGGAAAAACACTGAAGCTTTCTTT.

This clonotype came up many times. The chain carries TRBV6-6 and TRBJ1-3; 7 nucleotides line up with TRBD1. V lost 2 bases, J lost 3 bases, and 1 base stayed unmatched. Germline assignment: CDR1 MNHNY and CDR2 SVGAGI (reference sequence). The CDR3 is 14 residues long. The CDR3 region is CASSYGTVGNTIYF. The CDR3 DNA follows: TGTGCCAGCAGTTACGGGACAGTTGGAAACACCATATATTTT.

V gene TRBV7-2 combines with J gene TRBJ1-2; possibly TRBD1 for D (5 bases). Deletions cut 5 bases from V and 6 bases from J, with 13 bases between. Germline values: CDR1 SGHTA, CDR2 FQGNSA. There are 13 residues in the CDR3. The CDR3 loop is CASSIVGADGYTF. The DNA of the CDR3 is TGTGCCAGCAGCATAGTCGGGGCGGATGGCTACACCTTC.

This clonotype showed up many times. The chain links TRBV12-3 or TRBV12-4 to TRBJ1-2, with a weak D call TRBD1 (5 bases). The CDR3 is made up of 15 amino acids. Trimming cost V 8 bases and J 3 bases, with 19 bases left between them. DNA for the CDR3: TGTGCCAGCCGAGGGCAGGGAGGAGACGACTATGGCTACACCTTC. It encodes CASRGQGGDDYGYTF.

This clonotype showed up many times. The chain uses TRBV20-1 and TRBJ2-7; TRBD2 might be the D (6 bases). V dropped 5 bases and J dropped 6 bases, with 17 bases sitting between them. CDR1 and CDR2 (germline): DFQATT, SNEGSKA (reference sequence). The CDR3 has 13 residues. CDR3 sequence: CSAEAHSGVEQYV. For the CDR3, the DNA is TGCAGTGCTGAGGCCCATTCGGGAGTCGAGCAGTACGTC.

Many counts were recorded for this clonotype. The chain couples TRBV7-9 to TRBJ1-4; TRBD1 is a possible D gene (5 bases). The V end lost 5 bases, the J end lost 6 bases, and 16 bases lay between the germline ends. Germline V lookup: CDR1 SEHNR, CDR2 FQNEAQ (reference sequence). The CDR3 length is 15 residues. CDR3 nucleotides: TGTGCCAGCAGCCTTACATCAGGGTGGGATGAAAAACTGTTTTTT. Translation: CASSLTSGWDEKLFF.

This clonotype was seen repeatedly, ten times or more. The gene calls are TRBV12-3 or TRBV12-4 and TRBJ2-7; unclear D gene. V lost 6 bases to trimming and J lost 6 bases, with 12 bases between them. This CDR3 is built from 12 residues. CDR3 nucleotides: TGTGCCAGCAGCCGGTCCATCGGCGAGCAGTACTTC. This encodes CASSRSIGEQYF.

At least ten counts were recorded for this clonotype. CDR3 sequence: CASIRTDKNTEAFF. The CDR3 region has the DNA TGTGCCAGCATTAGGACCGACAAGAACACTGAAGCTTTCTTT. The rearrangement joins TRBV6-1 to TRBJ1-1, with D hard to call. The CDR3 is 14 amino acids. Trimming left V 7 bases short and J 1 base short, with 13 bases between. Per germline, CDR1 MNHNS and CDR2 SASEGT.

This clonotype showed up many times. This rearrangement joins TRBV3-1 to TRBJ2-5; tentatively, D is TRBD1 or TRBD2 (5 bases each). Trimming shortened V by 1 base and J by 2 bases, and 14 bases separated the two germline ends. The CDR3 contains 16 residues. Germline V gives CDR1 LGHDT, CDR2 YNNKEL (reference sequence). The CDR3 reads CASSQAPRGQQETQYF. DNA for the CDR3: TGTGCCAGCAGCCAAGCTCCACGGGGCCAACAAGAGACCCAGTACTTC.

This clonotype was seen repeatedly, ten times or more. This sequence joins TRBV12-3 or TRBV12-4 and TRBJ1-5; D not certain. The CDR3 spans 13 residues. Trimming shortened V by 3 bases and J by 6 bases, and 9 bases separated the two germline ends. Written as DNA, the CDR3 is TGTGCCAGCAGTTTCTCAGGAAGTCAGCCCCAGCATTTT. Translated, it gives CASSFSGSQPQHF.